This TCR beta chain was captured by sequencing in a study of OX40 agonist ivuxolimab in advanced cancers. Method: immunoSEQ multiplex PCR; TCRdb's copy keeps in-frame clones and lacks some. Of roughly 65,000 clones listed, over 60% are singletons. The germline V gene has CDR1 LGHNA and CDR2 YNFKEQ. This CDR3 is built from 14 residues. Trimming took off 4 bases at V and 5 bases at J, with 14 bases between the two ends. The clonotype was recovered from an adult with an advanced solid tumor such as melanoma, head and neck, liver or kidney cancer. The sample here was CD4+ or CD8+ T cells sorted from blood, taken in a trial of the OX40 agonist ivuxolimab. The genes are TRBV4-2 and TRBJ1-2; unclear D gene. CDR3 DNA sequence: TGTGCCAGCAGCCGGGAAGGGTCGGGGTATGGCTACACCTTC. This sequence encodes CASSREGSGYGYTF.